This is a list of T cell receptor beta chains from one sample in a study of cytomegalovirus exposure and HLA in healthy donors. Sequencing used immunoSEQ multiplex PCR; TCRdb keeps in-frame clones, though not all of them. The sample has about 160,000 clones, about 80% seen once. The sequencing input was PBMCs. The receptors derive from a woman aged 45-59 years in good health and CMV-seropositive. Both conserved end residues are part of each CDR3. D genes are given only for firm matches. Not all rows give a size; the values are once, few, many and, for expanded clones, a class.

clone size: .; J gene: TRBJ2-3; V gene: TRBV7-9; D gene: .; CDR3 protein: CASSSSGSTDTQYF; CDR3 DNA: TGTGCCAGCAGCTCAAGCGGGAGCACAGATACGCAGTATTTT
clone size: .; J gene: TRBJ2-3; V gene: TRBV6-5; D gene: .; CDR3 protein: CASSFTGRGTDTQYF; CDR3 DNA: TGTGCCAGCAGCTTTACAGGGAGAGGGACAGATACGCAGTATTTT
clone size: .; J gene: TRBJ1-2; V gene: TRBV11-2; D gene: TRBD1; CDR3 protein: CASSRQGQYGYTF; CDR3 DNA: TGTGCCAGCAGCCGACAGGGGCAGTATGGCTACACCTTC
clone size: .; J gene: TRBJ2-3; V gene: TRBV27; D gene: TRBD2; CDR3 protein: CASSLTPWTSGRDPTDTQYF; CDR3 DNA: TGTGCCAGCAGTCTTACCCCCTGGACTAGCGGGAGGGACCCCACAGATACGCAGTATTTT
clone size: few; J gene: TRBJ2-5; V gene: TRBV27; D gene: TRBD1; CDR3 protein: CASRSTGRYLQETQYF; CDR3 DNA: TGTGCCAGCAGATCGACAGGGCGGTATTTGCAAGAGACCCAGTACTTC
clone size: .; J gene: TRBJ1-4; V gene: TRBV28; D gene: .; CDR3 protein: CASSPVATNEKLFF; CDR3 DNA: TGTGCCAGCAGCCCGGTTGCAACTAATGAAAAACTGTTTTTT
clone size: .; J gene: TRBJ2-3; V gene: TRBV5-6; D gene: .; CDR3 protein: CASSLVFGASTDTQYF; CDR3 DNA: TGTGCCAGCAGCTTGGTTTTTGGGGCGAGCACAGATACGCAGTATTTT
clone size: .; J gene: TRBJ1-1; V gene: TRBV19; D gene: .; CDR3 protein: CASSRWTEAFF; CDR3 DNA: TGTGCCAGTAGCAGATGGACTGAAGCTTTCTTT
clone size: .; J gene: TRBJ1-1; V gene: TRBV14; D gene: .; CDR3 protein: CASSRPDRGNTEAFF; CDR3 DNA: TGTGCCAGCAGCCGGCCTGACCGGGGGAACACTGAAGCTTTCTTT
clone size: .; J gene: TRBJ2-7; V gene: TRBV5-6; D gene: .; CDR3 protein: CASSWSSYEQYF; CDR3 DNA: TGTGCCAGCAGCTGGAGCTCCTACGAGCAGTACTTC
clone size: .; J gene: TRBJ1-2; V gene: TRBV7-9; D gene: .; CDR3 protein: CASSSDTPRDYGYTF; CDR3 DNA: TGTGCCAGCAGTTCGGACACCCCCCGGGACTATGGCTACACCTTC
clone size: many; J gene: TRBJ2-6; V gene: TRBV5-1; D gene: TRBD1; CDR3 protein: CASSYRQGAGANVLTF; CDR3 DNA: TGCGCCAGCAGCTACCGACAGGGGGCAGGGGCCAACGTCCTGACTTTC
clone size: .; J gene: TRBJ1-4; V gene: TRBV9; D gene: .; CDR3 protein: CASSVGGNEKLFF; CDR3 DNA: TGTGCCAGCAGCGTAGGCGGTAATGAAAAACTGTTTTTT
clone size: .; J gene: TRBJ2-3; V gene: TRBV30; D gene: .; CDR3 protein: CAWSVAGFTDTQYF; CDR3 DNA: TGTGCCTGGAGTGTAGCAGGATTCACAGATACGCAGTATTTT
clone size: once; J gene: TRBJ2-7; V gene: TRBV28; D gene: .; CDR3 protein: CASSLEVAYEQYF; CDR3 DNA: TGTGCCAGCAGTTTGGAGGTAGCCTACGAGCAGTACTTC
clone size: once; J gene: TRBJ2-1; V gene: TRBV28; D gene: TRBD2; CDR3 protein: CASSPSGGHSYNEQFF; CDR3 DNA: TGTGCCAGCAGTCCCAGCGGGGGCCACTCCTACAATGAGCAGTTCTTC
clone size: .; J gene: TRBJ1-5; V gene: TRBV12-5; D gene: .; CDR3 protein: CASASGTNSNQPQHF; CDR3 DNA: TGTGCTAGTGCCTCCGGGACAAATAGCAATCAGCCCCAGCATTTT
clone size: .; J gene: TRBJ1-6; V gene: TRBV5-6; D gene: .; CDR3 protein: CASSLAQGGSPLHF; CDR3 DNA: TGTGCCAGCAGCTTGGCCCAGGGTGGATCACCCCTCCACTTT
clone size: .; J gene: TRBJ2-1; V gene: TRBV6-6; D gene: .; CDR3 protein: CANYDGNEQFF; CDR3 DNA: TGTGCCAACTACGATGGCAATGAGCAGTTCTTC
clone size: .; J gene: TRBJ2-3; V gene: TRBV7-2; D gene: .; CDR3 protein: CASSPWWGDTDTQYF; CDR3 DNA: TGTGCCAGCAGCCCCTGGTGGGGGGACACAGATACGCAGTATTTT
clone size: .; J gene: TRBJ2-1; V gene: TRBV5-1; D gene: TRBD2; CDR3 protein: CASSLGTSGGYNEQFF; CDR3 DNA: TGCGCCAGCAGCTTGGGGACTAGCGGGGGCTACAATGAGCAGTTCTTC
clone size: .; J gene: TRBJ2-2; V gene: TRBV10-3; D gene: TRBD1; CDR3 protein: CAISPGTVYGELFF; CDR3 DNA: TGTGCCATCAGCCCCGGGACAGTATACGGGGAGCTGTTTTTT
clone size: .; J gene: TRBJ1-1; V gene: TRBV28; D gene: TRBD1; CDR3 protein: CASSFRDRVNTEAFF; CDR3 DNA: TGTGCCAGCAGTTTCCGGGACAGGGTGAACACTGAAGCTTTCTTT
clone size: .; J gene: TRBJ2-5; V gene: TRBV27; D gene: .; CDR3 protein: CASRLPAPQYF; CDR3 DNA: TGTGCCAGCAGGCTCCCCGCGCCCCAGTACTTC
clone size: .; J gene: TRBJ1-6; V gene: TRBV6-6; D gene: .; CDR3 protein: CASSLPTGYNSPLHF; CDR3 DNA: TGTGCCAGCAGCCTACCGACAGGTTATAATTCACCCCTCCACTTT
clone size: .; J gene: TRBJ1-4; V gene: TRBV2; D gene: .; CDR3 protein: CASRGLYLAAGNEKLFF; CDR3 DNA: TGTGCCAGCAGGGGTCTTTATCTAGCGGCGGGGAATGAAAAACTGTTTTTT
clone size: .; J gene: TRBJ2-3; V gene: TRBV28; D gene: TRBD1; CDR3 protein: CASSKTGVRDTQYF; CDR3 DNA: TGTGCCAGCAGTAAGACAGGGGTGAGGGATACGCAGTATTTT
clone size: .; J gene: TRBJ1-1; V gene: TRBV6-4; D gene: TRBD1; CDR3 protein: CASSYKTGTEAFF; CDR3 DNA: TGTGCCAGCAGCTATAAGACAGGGACTGAAGCTTTCTTT
clone size: .; J gene: TRBJ1-1; V gene: TRBV5-1; D gene: TRBD1; CDR3 protein: CASSLGGTENTEAFF; CDR3 DNA: TGCGCCAGCAGCTTGGGAGGGACAGAGAACACTGAAGCTTTCTTT
clone size: few; J gene: TRBJ2-7; V gene: TRBV6-5; D gene: .; CDR3 protein: CASTRGRGNEQYF; CDR3 DNA: TGTGCCAGCACCCGAGGGCGAGGGAACGAGCAGTACTTC
clone size: .; J gene: TRBJ2-5; V gene: TRBV5-1; D gene: TRBD2; CDR3 protein: CASSFAGGPMETQYF; CDR3 DNA: TGCGCCAGCAGCTTTGCGGGAGGGCCGATGGAGACCCAGTACTTC
clone size: .; J gene: TRBJ2-7; V gene: TRBV5-1; D gene: TRBD1; CDR3 protein: CASSLVPGQGRSYEQYF; CDR3 DNA: TGCGCCAGCAGCTTGGTCCCTGGACAGGGACGTTCCTACGAGCAGTACTTC
clone size: once; J gene: TRBJ1-2; V gene: TRBV7-2; D gene: .; CDR3 protein: CASSLARELQIF; CDR3 DNA: TGTGCCAGCAGCTTAGCTCGGGAACTGCAGATCTTC
clone size: .; J gene: TRBJ2-5; V gene: TRBV11-1; D gene: .; CDR3 protein: CASSPGVQETQYF; CDR3 DNA: TGTGCCAGCAGCCCGGGGGTTCAAGAGACCCAGTACTTC
clone size: .; J gene: TRBJ1-1; V gene: TRBV28; D gene: .; CDR3 protein: CASSLGASAEAFF; CDR3 DNA: TGTGCCAGCAGTTTGGGGGCGAGCGCTGAAGCTTTCTTT
clone size: .; J gene: TRBJ2-4; V gene: TRBV6-6; D gene: TRBD1; CDR3 protein: CASRPAPDRAFTYF; CDR3 DNA: TGTGCCAGCAGACCCGCGCCTGACAGGGCTTTTACGTACTTC
clone size: .; J gene: TRBJ1-3; V gene: TRBV19; D gene: TRBD1; CDR3 protein: CASSMQGAYSGNTIYF; CDR3 DNA: TGTGCCAGTAGTATGCAGGGGGCCTACTCTGGAAACACCATATATTTT
clone size: .; J gene: TRBJ2-1; V gene: TRBV7-2; D gene: TRBD2; CDR3 protein: CASSTTSGGLYNEQFF; CDR3 DNA: TGTGCCAGCAGCACGACTAGCGGGGGGCTTTACAATGAGCAGTTCTTC
clone size: .; J gene: TRBJ2-5; V gene: TRBV28; D gene: TRBD2; CDR3 protein: CASRSGGQETQYF; CDR3 DNA: TGTGCCAGCAGGTCGGGGGGACAAGAGACCCAGTACTTC
clone size: .; J gene: TRBJ1-1; V gene: TRBV19; D gene: .; CDR3 protein: CASSIRHNTEAFF; CDR3 DNA: TGTGCCAGTAGTATAAGACACAACACTGAAGCTTTCTTT
clone size: .; J gene: TRBJ1-4; V gene: TRBV4-1; D gene: TRBD1; CDR3 protein: CASSQVTGPNEKLFF; CDR3 DNA: TGCGCCAGCAGCCAAGTGACAGGGCCTAATGAAAAACTGTTTTTT
clone size: few; J gene: TRBJ2-7; V gene: TRBV30; D gene: TRBD1; CDR3 protein: CAWGTVGYEQYF; CDR3 DNA: TGTGCCTGGGGGACAGTGGGTTACGAGCAGTACTTC
clone size: .; J gene: TRBJ2-5; V gene: TRBV5-4; D gene: TRBD1; CDR3 protein: CASSSGQGATETQYF; CDR3 DNA: TGTGCCAGCAGCTCAGGACAGGGGGCAACGGAGACCCAGTACTTC
clone size: .; J gene: TRBJ2-5; V gene: TRBV30; D gene: .; CDR3 protein: CALISMASETQYF; CDR3 DNA: TGTGCCTTGATTTCGATGGCTAGTGAGACCCAGTACTTC
clone size: .; J gene: TRBJ1-1; V gene: TRBV5-6; D gene: TRBD1; CDR3 protein: CASSVGTAEAFF; CDR3 DNA: TGTGCCAGCAGCGTTGGGACAGCGGAAGCTTTCTTT
clone size: .; J gene: TRBJ1-6; V gene: TRBV7-2; D gene: TRBD1; CDR3 protein: CASSLGEGAGYNSPLHF; CDR3 DNA: TGTGCCAGCAGCTTGGGAGAGGGGGCAGGCTATAATTCACCCCTCCACTTT
clone size: .; J gene: TRBJ1-4; V gene: TRBV19; D gene: TRBD1; CDR3 protein: CASSQKRGLYEKLFF; CDR3 DNA: TGTGCCAGTAGCCAAAAAAGGGGGCTCTATGAAAAACTGTTTTTT
clone size: .; J gene: TRBJ2-3; V gene: TRBV19; D gene: TRBD2; CDR3 protein: CASSKLAGGLDTQYF; CDR3 DNA: TGTGCCAGTAGTAAACTAGCGGGGGGTTTAGATACGCAGTATTTT
clone size: .; J gene: TRBJ1-2; V gene: TRBV2; D gene: TRBD1; CDR3 protein: CASSQLGQGPYGYTF; CDR3 DNA: TGTGCCAGCAGTCAACTCGGACAGGGGCCGTATGGCTACACCTTC
clone size: .; J gene: TRBJ1-1; V gene: TRBV5-1; D gene: .; CDR3 protein: CASSLVGPGAMNTEAFF; CDR3 DNA: TGCGCCAGCAGCTTGGTCGGGCCAGGGGCCATGAACACTGAAGCTTTCTTT
clone size: .; J gene: TRBJ2-5; V gene: TRBV5-5; D gene: TRBD1; CDR3 protein: CASHQGAETQYF; CDR3 DNA: TGTGCCAGCCACCAGGGGGCAGAGACCCAGTACTTC
clone size: .; J gene: TRBJ1-1; V gene: TRBV27; D gene: .; CDR3 protein: CASSQDGTEAFF; CDR3 DNA: TGTGCCAGCAGCCAGGATGGCACTGAAGCTTTCTTT
clone size: .; J gene: TRBJ2-7; V gene: TRBV9; D gene: .; CDR3 protein: CASSGSGVRPYEQYF; CDR3 DNA: TGTGCCAGCAGCGGAAGCGGCGTAAGGCCCTACGAGCAGTACTTC
clone size: .; J gene: TRBJ1-5; V gene: TRBV19; D gene: .; CDR3 protein: CASSIQGLNQPQHF; CDR3 DNA: TGTGCCAGTAGTATACAGGGCCTTAATCAGCCCCAGCATTTT
clone size: once; J gene: TRBJ1-2; V gene: TRBV13; D gene: .; CDR3 protein: CASSYRTEPMGYTF; CDR3 DNA: TGTGCCAGCAGCTACAGGACAGAACCTATGGGCTACACCTTC
clone size: .; J gene: TRBJ2-2; V gene: TRBV4-3; D gene: .; CDR3 protein: CASSQDPVAATRNTGELFF; CDR3 DNA: TGCGCCAGCAGCCAAGATCCGGTAGCAGCTACTAGGAACACCGGGGAGCTGTTTTTT
clone size: .; J gene: TRBJ2-3; V gene: TRBV4-3; D gene: TRBD1; CDR3 protein: CASSLGGAGTDTQYF; CDR3 DNA: TGCGCCAGCAGCCTAGGGGGCGCAGGGACAGATACGCAGTATTTT
clone size: .; J gene: TRBJ2-7; V gene: TRBV6-5; D gene: .; CDR3 protein: CASRQGRTYEQYF; CDR3 DNA: TGTGCCAGCAGGCAAGGCAGGACCTACGAGCAGTACTTC
clone size: .; J gene: TRBJ2-2; V gene: TRBV19; D gene: TRBD2; CDR3 protein: CASSMGGKAGLFF; CDR3 DNA: TGTGCCAGTAGTATGGGAGGGAAGGCCGGGCTGTTTTTT
clone size: .; J gene: TRBJ2-1; V gene: TRBV18; D gene: TRBD2; CDR3 protein: CASSPPGLAGTHNEQFF; CDR3 DNA: TGTGCCAGCTCACCACCGGGACTAGCGGGAACACACAATGAGCAGTTCTTC